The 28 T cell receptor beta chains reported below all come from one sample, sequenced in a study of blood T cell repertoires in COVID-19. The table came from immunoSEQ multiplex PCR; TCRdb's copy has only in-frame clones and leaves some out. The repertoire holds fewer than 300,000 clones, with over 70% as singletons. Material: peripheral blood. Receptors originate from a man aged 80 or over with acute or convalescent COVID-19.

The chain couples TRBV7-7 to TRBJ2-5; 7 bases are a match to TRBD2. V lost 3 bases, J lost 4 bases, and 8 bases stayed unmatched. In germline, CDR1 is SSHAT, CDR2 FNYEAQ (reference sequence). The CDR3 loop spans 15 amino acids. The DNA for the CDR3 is TGTGCCAGCAGCTTCGGGACTATGGTGGCAGAGACCCAGTACTTC. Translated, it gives CASSFGTMVAETQYF. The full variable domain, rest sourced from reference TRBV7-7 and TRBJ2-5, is GAGVSQSPRYKVTKRGQDVTLRCDPISSHATLYWYQQALGQGPEFLTYFNYEAQPDKSGLPSDRFSAERPEGSISTLTIQRTEQRDSAMYRCASSFGTMVAETQYFGPGTRLLVL.

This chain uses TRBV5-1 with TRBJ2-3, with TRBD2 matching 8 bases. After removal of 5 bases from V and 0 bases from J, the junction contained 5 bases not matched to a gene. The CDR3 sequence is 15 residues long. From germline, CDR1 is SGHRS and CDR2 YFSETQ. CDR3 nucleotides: TGCGCCAGCAGTCCGGGGGGGTCTAGCACAGATACGCAGTATTTT. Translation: CASSPGGSSTDTQYF.

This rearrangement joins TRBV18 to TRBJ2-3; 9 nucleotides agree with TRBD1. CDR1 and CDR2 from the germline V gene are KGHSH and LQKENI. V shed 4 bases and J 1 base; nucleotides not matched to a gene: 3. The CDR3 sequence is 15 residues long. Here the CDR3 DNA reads TGTGCCAGCTCACTGGGACAGGGACGCACAGATACGCAGTATTTT. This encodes CASSLGQGRTDTQYF.

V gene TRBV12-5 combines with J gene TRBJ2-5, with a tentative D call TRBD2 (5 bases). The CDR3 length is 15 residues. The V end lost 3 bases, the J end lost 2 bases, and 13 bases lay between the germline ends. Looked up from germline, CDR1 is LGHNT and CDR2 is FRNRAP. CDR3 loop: CASGFGNWGQETQYF. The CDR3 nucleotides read TGTGCTAGTGGTTTCGGGAATTGGGGTCAAGAGACCCAGTACTTC.

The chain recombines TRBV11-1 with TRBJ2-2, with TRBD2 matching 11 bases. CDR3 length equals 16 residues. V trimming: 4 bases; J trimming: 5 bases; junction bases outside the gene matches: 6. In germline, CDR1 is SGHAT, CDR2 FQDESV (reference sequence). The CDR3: CASSSSGGSGTGELFF. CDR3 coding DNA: TGTGCCAGCAGCTCTAGCGGGGGGTCGGGAACCGGGGAGCTGTTTTTT.

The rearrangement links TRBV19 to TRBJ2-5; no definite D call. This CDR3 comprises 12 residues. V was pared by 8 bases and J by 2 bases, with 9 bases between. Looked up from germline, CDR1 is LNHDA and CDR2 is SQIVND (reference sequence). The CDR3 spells CASGRSQETQYF. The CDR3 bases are TGTGCCAGTGGTAGGAGTCAAGAGACCCAGTACTTC.

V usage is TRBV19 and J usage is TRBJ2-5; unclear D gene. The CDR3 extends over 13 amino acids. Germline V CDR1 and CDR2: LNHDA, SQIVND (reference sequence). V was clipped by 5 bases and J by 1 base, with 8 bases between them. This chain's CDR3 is CASSRRVQETQYF. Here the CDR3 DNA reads TGTGCCAGTAGTCGAAGAGTCCAAGAGACCCAGTACTTC. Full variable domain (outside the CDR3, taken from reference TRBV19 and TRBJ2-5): DGGITQSPKYLFRKEGQNVTLSCEQNLNHDAMYWYRQDPGQGLRLIYYSQIVNDFQKGDIAEGYSVSREKKESFPLTVTSAQKNPTAFYLCASSRRVQETQYFGPGTRLLVL.

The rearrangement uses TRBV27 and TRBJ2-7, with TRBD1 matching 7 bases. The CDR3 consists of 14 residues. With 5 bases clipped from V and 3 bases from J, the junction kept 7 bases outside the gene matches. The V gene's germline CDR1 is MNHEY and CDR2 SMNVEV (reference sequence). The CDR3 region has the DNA TGTGCCAGCAGTCTCCGACAGGGTCACTACGAGCAGTACTTC. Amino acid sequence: CASSLRQGHYEQYF.

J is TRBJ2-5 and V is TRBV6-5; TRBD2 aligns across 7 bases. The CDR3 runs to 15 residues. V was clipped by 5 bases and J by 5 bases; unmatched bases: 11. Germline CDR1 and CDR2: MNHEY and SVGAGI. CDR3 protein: CASSQKGRVLETQYF. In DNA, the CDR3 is TGTGCCAGCAGTCAAAAAGGGAGGGTTCTCGAGACCCAGTACTTC.

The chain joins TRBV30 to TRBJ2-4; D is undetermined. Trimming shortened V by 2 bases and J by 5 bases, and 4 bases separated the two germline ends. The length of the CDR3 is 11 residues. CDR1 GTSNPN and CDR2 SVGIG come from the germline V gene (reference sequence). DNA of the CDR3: TGTGCCTGGAGTTTCGAAAACATTCAGTACTTC. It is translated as CAWSFENIQYF.

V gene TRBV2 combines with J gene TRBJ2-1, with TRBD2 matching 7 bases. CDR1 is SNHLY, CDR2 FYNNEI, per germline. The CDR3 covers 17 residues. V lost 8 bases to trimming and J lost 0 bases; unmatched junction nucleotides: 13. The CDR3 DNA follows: TGTGCCAGCCAGCTGAGACTAGCTCGGAGCTCCTACAATGAGCAGTTCTTC. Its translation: CASQLRLARSSYNEQFF. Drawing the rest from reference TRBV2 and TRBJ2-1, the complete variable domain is EPEVTQTPSHQVTQMGQEVILRCVPISNHLYFYWYRQILGQKVEFLVSFYNNEISEKSEIFDDQFSVERPDGSNFTLKIRSTKLEDSAMYFCASQLRLARSSYNEQFFGPGTRLTVL.

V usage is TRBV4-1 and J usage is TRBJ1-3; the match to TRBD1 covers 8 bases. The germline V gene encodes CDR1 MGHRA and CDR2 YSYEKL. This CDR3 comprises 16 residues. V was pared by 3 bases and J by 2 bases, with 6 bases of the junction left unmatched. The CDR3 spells CASSHPSQGAGNTIYF. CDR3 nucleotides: TGCGCCAGCAGCCACCCATCACAGGGGGCTGGAAACACCATATATTTT.

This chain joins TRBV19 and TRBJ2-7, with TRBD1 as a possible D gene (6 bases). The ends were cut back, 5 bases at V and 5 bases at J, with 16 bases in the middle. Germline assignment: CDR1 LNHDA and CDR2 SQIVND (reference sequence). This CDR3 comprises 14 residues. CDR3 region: CASSARGSGNEQYF. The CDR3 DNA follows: TGTGCCAGTAGTGCCAGGGGTTCGGGAAACGAGCAGTACTTC.

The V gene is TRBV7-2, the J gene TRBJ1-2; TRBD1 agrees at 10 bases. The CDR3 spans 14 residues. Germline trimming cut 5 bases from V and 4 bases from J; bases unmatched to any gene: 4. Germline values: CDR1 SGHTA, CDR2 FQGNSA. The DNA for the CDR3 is TGTGCCAGCAGCCCTCGGACAGGGGGCTATGGCTACACCTTC. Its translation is CASSPRTGGYGYTF.

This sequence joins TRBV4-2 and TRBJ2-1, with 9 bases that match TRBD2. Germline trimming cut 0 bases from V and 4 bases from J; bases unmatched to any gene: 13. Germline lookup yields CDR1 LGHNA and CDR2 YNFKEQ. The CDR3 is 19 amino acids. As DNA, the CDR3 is TGTGCCAGCAGCCAAGAGGGCCCCGATAGCGGGGGATCTTACAATGAGCAGTTCTTC. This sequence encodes CASSQEGPDSGGSYNEQFF.

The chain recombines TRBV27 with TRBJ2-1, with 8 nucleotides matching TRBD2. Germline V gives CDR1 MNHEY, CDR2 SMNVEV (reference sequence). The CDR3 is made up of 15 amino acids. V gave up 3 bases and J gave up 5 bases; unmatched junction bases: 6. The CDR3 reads CASSFWLAGNNEQFF. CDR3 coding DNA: TGTGCCAGCAGTTTTTGGCTAGCGGGTAACAATGAGCAGTTCTTC.

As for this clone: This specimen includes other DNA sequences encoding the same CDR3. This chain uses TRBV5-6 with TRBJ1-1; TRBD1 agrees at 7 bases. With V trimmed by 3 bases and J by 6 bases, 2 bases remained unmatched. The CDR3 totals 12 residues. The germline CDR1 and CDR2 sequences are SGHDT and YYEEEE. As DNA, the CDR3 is TGTGCCAGCAGCTGGGGGACAGCTGAAGCTTTCTTT. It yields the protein CASSWGTAEAFF.

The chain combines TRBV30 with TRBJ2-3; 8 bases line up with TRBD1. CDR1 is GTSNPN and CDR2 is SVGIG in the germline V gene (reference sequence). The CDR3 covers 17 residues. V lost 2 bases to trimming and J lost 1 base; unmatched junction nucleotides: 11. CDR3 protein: CAWSPTQGVGGTDTQYF. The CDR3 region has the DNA TGTGCCTGGAGTCCAACACAGGGGGTGGGAGGCACAGATACGCAGTATTTT.

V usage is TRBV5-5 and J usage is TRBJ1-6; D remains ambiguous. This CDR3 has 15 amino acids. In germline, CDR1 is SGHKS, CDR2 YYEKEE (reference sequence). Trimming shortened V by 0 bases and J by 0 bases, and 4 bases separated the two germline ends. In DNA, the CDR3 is TGTGCCAGCAGCTTGGGGAGCTCCTATAATTCACCCCTCCACTTT. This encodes CASSLGSSYNSPLHF.

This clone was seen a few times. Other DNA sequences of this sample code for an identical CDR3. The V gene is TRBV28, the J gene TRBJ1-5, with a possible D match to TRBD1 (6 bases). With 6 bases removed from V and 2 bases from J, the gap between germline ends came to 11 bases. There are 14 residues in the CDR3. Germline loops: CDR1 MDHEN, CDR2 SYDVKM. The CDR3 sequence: CASSLQGGNQPQHF. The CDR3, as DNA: TGTGCCAGCAGCCTACAGGGAGGCAATCAGCCCCAGCATTTT.

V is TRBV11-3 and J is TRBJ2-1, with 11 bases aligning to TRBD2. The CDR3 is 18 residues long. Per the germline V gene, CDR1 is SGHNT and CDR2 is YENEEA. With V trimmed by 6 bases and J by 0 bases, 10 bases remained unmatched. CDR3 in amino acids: CASSSGGASRSSYNEQFF. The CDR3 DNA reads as TGTGCCAGCAGTAGCGGGGGGGCCTCCAGGAGCTCCTACAATGAGCAGTTCTTC.

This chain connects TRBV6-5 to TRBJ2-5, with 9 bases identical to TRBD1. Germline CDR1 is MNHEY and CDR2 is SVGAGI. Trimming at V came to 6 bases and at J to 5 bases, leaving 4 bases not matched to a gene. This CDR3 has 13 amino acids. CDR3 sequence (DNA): TGTGCCAGCAGAAGACAGGGGGTCGAGACCCAGTACTTC. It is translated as CASRRQGVETQYF.

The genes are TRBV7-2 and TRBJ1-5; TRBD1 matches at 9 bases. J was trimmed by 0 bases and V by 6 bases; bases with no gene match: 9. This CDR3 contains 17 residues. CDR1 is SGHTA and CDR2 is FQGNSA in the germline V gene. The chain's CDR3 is CASSPDRGRDSNQPQHF. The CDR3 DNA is TGTGCCAGCAGTCCGGACAGGGGCAGGGATAGCAATCAGCCCCAGCATTTT.

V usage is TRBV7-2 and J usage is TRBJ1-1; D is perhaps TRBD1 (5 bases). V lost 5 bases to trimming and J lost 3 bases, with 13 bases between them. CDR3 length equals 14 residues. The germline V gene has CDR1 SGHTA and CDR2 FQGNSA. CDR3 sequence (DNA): TGTGCCAGCAGCCCGCAGCTAGGGGACACTGAAGCTTTCTTT. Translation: CASSPQLGDTEAFF.

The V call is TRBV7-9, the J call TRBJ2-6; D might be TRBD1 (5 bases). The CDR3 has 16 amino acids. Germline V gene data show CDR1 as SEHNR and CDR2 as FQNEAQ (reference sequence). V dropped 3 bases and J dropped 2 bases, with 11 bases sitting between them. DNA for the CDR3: TGTGCCAGCAGCTTGGGGCTGCGGCCTGGGGCCAACGTCCTGACTTTC. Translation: CASSLGLRPGANVLTF.

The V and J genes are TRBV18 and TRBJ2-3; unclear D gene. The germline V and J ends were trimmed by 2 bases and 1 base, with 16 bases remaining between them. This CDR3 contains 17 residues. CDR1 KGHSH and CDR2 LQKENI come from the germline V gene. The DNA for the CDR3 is TGTGCCAGCTCACCATCGATCCCCTACCAGGGCACAGATACGCAGTATTTT. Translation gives CASSPSIPYQGTDTQYF. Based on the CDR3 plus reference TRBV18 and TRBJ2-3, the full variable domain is NAGVMQNPRHLVRRRGQEARLRCSPMKGHSHVYWYRQLPEEGLKFMVYLQKENIIDESGMPKERFSAEFPKEGPSILRIQQVVRGDSAAYFCASSPSIPYQGTDTQYFGPGTRLTVL.

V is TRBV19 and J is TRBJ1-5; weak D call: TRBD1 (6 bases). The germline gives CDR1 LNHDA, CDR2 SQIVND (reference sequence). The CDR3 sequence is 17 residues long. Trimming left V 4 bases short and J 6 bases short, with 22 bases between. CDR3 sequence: CASSKIKGGSIAQPQHF. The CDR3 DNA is TGTGCCAGTAGTAAAATTAAGGGGGGGTCCATCGCTCAGCCCCAGCATTTT. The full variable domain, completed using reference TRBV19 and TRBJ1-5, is DGGITQSPKYLFRKEGQNVTLSCEQNLNHDAMYWYRQDPGQGLRLIYYSQIVNDFQKGDIAEGYSVSREKKESFPLTVTSAQKNPTAFYLCASSKIKGGSIAQPQHFGDGTRLSIL.

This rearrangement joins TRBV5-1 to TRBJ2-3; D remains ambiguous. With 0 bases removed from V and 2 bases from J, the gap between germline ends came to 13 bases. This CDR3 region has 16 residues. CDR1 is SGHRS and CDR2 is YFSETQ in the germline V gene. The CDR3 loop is CASSLGDPSNTDTQYF. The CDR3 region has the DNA TGCGCCAGCAGCTTGGGCGACCCTAGTAACACAGATACGCAGTATTTT.